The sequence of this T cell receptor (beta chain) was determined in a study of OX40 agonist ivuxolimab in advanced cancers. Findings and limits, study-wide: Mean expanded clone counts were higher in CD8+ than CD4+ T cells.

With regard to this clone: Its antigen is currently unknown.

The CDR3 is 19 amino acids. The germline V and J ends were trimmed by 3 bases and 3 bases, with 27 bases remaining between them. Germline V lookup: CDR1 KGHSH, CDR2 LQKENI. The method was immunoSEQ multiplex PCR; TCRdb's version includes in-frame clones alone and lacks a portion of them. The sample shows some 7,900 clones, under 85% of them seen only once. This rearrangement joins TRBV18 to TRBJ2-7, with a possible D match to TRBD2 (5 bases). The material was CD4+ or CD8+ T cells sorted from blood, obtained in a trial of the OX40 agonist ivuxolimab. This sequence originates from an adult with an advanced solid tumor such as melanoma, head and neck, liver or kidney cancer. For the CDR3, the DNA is TGTGCCAGCTCACCCCCCCTCCGGGGTCGTAAGCGGTGCTACTACGAGCAGTACTTC. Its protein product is CASSPPLRGRKRCYYEQYF.